This is a list of T cell receptor beta chains from one sample in a study of prognosis after radiotherapy for stage I lung cancer. TCRdb fed the multiplex PCR reads into MiXCR, producing one record per CDR3 protein. The sample yields approximately 30,000 distinct CDR3 sequences, around two fifths seen once. The sequences come from PBMCs, collected before or after stereotactic body radiation therapy (not recorded which). These receptors were obtained from a donor over 45 with non-small cell lung cancer. Both conserved end residues are part of each CDR3. Each record gives: CDR3 DNA, CDR3 protein, clone size, J gene, V gene, D gene, CDR3 length. A D gene is named only where the DNA matches it firmly. Clone size is not always given. Where it is, it says once, few, many or a class for expanded clones.

CDR3nt: TGTGCCAGCAGCTTAAGCCGGGACTTTCAAGATACGCAGTATTTT
CDR3aa: CASSLSRDFQDTQYF
abundance: many
j_gene: TRBJ2-3
v_gene: TRBV7-2
d_gene: -
len: 15

CDR3nt: TGCAGTGCTGACTTAGACAGCCTGAACACTGAAGCTTTCTTT
CDR3aa: CSADLDSLNTEAFF
abundance: many
j_gene: TRBJ1-1
v_gene: TRBV20-1
d_gene: -
len: 14

CDR3nt: TGTGCCAGCAGCCAAGTGAACACTGAAGCTTTCTTT
CDR3aa: CASSQVNTEAFF
abundance: many
j_gene: TRBJ1-1
v_gene: TRBV3-1
d_gene: -
len: 12

CDR3nt: TGTGCCAGCAGTTTTCCCGGGACAGGAGACACTGAAGCTTTCTTT
CDR3aa: CASSFPGTGDTEAFF
abundance: many
j_gene: TRBJ1-1
v_gene: TRBV28
d_gene: TRBD1
len: 15

CDR3nt: TGTGCCAGTAGTGTGCTTCGACAGGGTCGGGCTGAAGCTTTCTTT
CDR3aa: CASSVLRQGRAEAFF
abundance: many
j_gene: TRBJ1-1
v_gene: TRBV19
d_gene: TRBD1
len: 15

CDR3nt: TGTGCCAGCAGCTTAGAGGATTCACCCCTCCACTTT
CDR3aa: CASSLEDSPLHF
abundance: -
j_gene: TRBJ1-6
v_gene: TRBV11-2
d_gene: -
len: 12

CDR3nt: TGTGCCAGCAGTCCCTCGGGCTATGGCTACACCTTC
CDR3aa: CASSPSGYGYTF
abundance: medium-sized
j_gene: TRBJ1-2
v_gene: TRBV6-4
d_gene: -
len: 12

CDR3nt: TGCGCCAGCAGCCGAATGGGGCGGGTTGAAAAACTGTTTTTT
CDR3aa: CASSRMGRVEKLFF
abundance: few
j_gene: TRBJ1-4
v_gene: TRBV4-1
d_gene: -
len: 14

CDR3nt: TGTGCCAGCAATGAAACCCACCGTGGACGGGTGAATCAGCCCCAGCATTTT
CDR3aa: CASNETHRGRVNQPQHF
abundance: -
j_gene: TRBJ1-5
v_gene: TRBV6-1
d_gene: -
len: 17

CDR3nt: TGTGCCAGCAGTCGGGTACAGTGGGCCGGGGCTGGGGCCAACGTCCTGACTTTC
CDR3aa: CASSRVQWAGAGANVLTF
abundance: -
j_gene: TRBJ2-6
v_gene: TRBV28
d_gene: -
len: 18

CDR3nt: TGTGCCAGCAGTCCCAGGGAAAGCAATCAGCCCCAGCATTTT
CDR3aa: CASSPRESNQPQHF
abundance: -
j_gene: TRBJ1-5
v_gene: TRBV28
d_gene: -
len: 14

CDR3nt: TGTGCTAGTGGTTTGCTTCCAGGGGGAACTGAAGCTTTCTTT
CDR3aa: CASGLLPGGTEAFF
abundance: many
j_gene: TRBJ1-1
v_gene: TRBV12-5
d_gene: TRBD1
len: 14

CDR3nt: TGTGCCAGCAGTCCCGGGGAGTTTGTGGAGACCCAGTACTTC
CDR3aa: CASSPGEFVETQYF
abundance: -
j_gene: TRBJ2-5
v_gene: TRBV28
d_gene: -
len: 14

CDR3nt: TGTGCCAGCAGTGACCCGAAAAACTCGCGGGACAGCAATCAGCCCCAGCATTTT
CDR3aa: CASSDPKNSRDSNQPQHF
abundance: -
j_gene: TRBJ1-5
v_gene: TRBV6-4
d_gene: -
len: 18

CDR3nt: TGCGCCAGCAGCCACCCATCGGGGTATGGAGCCAAAAACATTCAGTACTTC
CDR3aa: CASSHPSGYGAKNIQYF
abundance: many
j_gene: TRBJ2-4
v_gene: TRBV4-1
d_gene: -
len: 17

CDR3nt: TGTGCCAGCAGTTTCCGGACTAGCTCCTACAATGAGCAGTTCTTC
CDR3aa: CASSFRTSSYNEQFF
abundance: many
j_gene: TRBJ2-1
v_gene: TRBV12-3/TRBV12-4
d_gene: TRBD2
len: 15

CDR3nt: TGTGCCAGCAGCCCCCCACAAGGGACTACTGAAGCTTTCTTT
CDR3aa: CASSPPQGTTEAFF
abundance: -
j_gene: TRBJ1-1
v_gene: TRBV7-9
d_gene: -
len: 14

CDR3nt: TGCGCCAGCAGCTTGGCCGGTATTAACACCGGGGATCTGTTTTTT
CDR3aa: CASSLAGINTGDLFF
abundance: once
j_gene: TRBJ2-2
v_gene: TRBV5-1
d_gene: -
len: 15

CDR3nt: TGTGCCAGCAGCGTCGGTAGGGTCTATGGCTACACCTTC
CDR3aa: CASSVGRVYGYTF
abundance: many
j_gene: TRBJ1-2
v_gene: TRBV7-9
d_gene: -
len: 13

CDR3nt: TGCGCCAGCAGCTTGGCCCCCGGGGGCGAACGCACAGATACGCAGTATTTT
CDR3aa: CASSLAPGGERTDTQYF
abundance: many
j_gene: TRBJ2-3
v_gene: TRBV5-1
d_gene: -
len: 17

CDR3nt: TGTGCCAGCAGCGGGACACCATACGAGCAGTACTTC
CDR3aa: CASSGTPYEQYF
abundance: many
j_gene: TRBJ2-7
v_gene: TRBV3-1
d_gene: -
len: 12

CDR3nt: TGCGCCAGCAGCCCGACTTCGTCAGGCGGGGAAAAACTGTTTTTT
CDR3aa: CASSPTSSGGEKLFF
abundance: many
j_gene: TRBJ1-4
v_gene: TRBV5-1
d_gene: -
len: 15

CDR3nt: TGCGCCAGCAGCTACACGGGGACAGGGGGCGATGAAAAACTGTTTTTT
CDR3aa: CASSYTGTGGDEKLFF
abundance: many
j_gene: TRBJ1-4
v_gene: TRBV5-1
d_gene: TRBD1
len: 16

CDR3nt: TGTGCCAGCAGCTTAGATCGGGGCGGCGGGGGGAGAGAGACCCAGTACTTC
CDR3aa: CASSLDRGGGGRETQYF
abundance: many
j_gene: TRBJ2-5
v_gene: TRBV5-8
d_gene: TRBD2
len: 17

CDR3nt: TGTGCCGGCACCGTGGGACTAGCGTACTACAATGAGCAGTTCTTC
CDR3aa: CAGTVGLAYYNEQFF
abundance: -
j_gene: TRBJ2-1
v_gene: TRBV7-2
d_gene: TRBD2
len: 15

CDR3nt: TGTGCCAGCATTCCCTGGGGACCTGGAAACACCATATATTTT
CDR3aa: CASIPWGPGNTIYF
abundance: many
j_gene: TRBJ1-3
v_gene: TRBV2
d_gene: -
len: 14

CDR3nt: TGTGCCAGCAGACGAAACAGGGGGCTCGAGTATGGCTACACCTTC
CDR3aa: CASRRNRGLEYGYTF
abundance: -
j_gene: TRBJ1-2
v_gene: TRBV12-3/TRBV12-4
d_gene: TRBD1
len: 15

CDR3nt: TGTGCCAGCAGAGCAGGGTCCGGGTATCTGTTTTTT
CDR3aa: CASRAGSGYLFF
abundance: -
j_gene: TRBJ2-2
v_gene: TRBV7-9
d_gene: -
len: 12

CDR3nt: TGCAGTGCTCCACTCTGGGGGACTGGAAACACCATATATTTT
CDR3aa: CSAPLWGTGNTIYF
abundance: many
j_gene: TRBJ1-3
v_gene: TRBV20-1
d_gene: -
len: 14

CDR3nt: TGTGCCAGCAGCCGGGGGGCCGGCAACTACGAGCAGTACTTC
CDR3aa: CASSRGAGNYEQYF
abundance: once
j_gene: TRBJ2-7
v_gene: TRBV7-8
d_gene: -
len: 14

CDR3nt: TGTGCCGTGTCTCGAGGGAACTATGTCTCCACCTTC
CDR3aa: CAVSRGNYVSTF
abundance: -
j_gene: TRBJ1-2
v_gene: TRBV6-1
d_gene: -
len: 12

CDR3nt: TGTGCCAGTAGTATCGACCGAGGCGGAAACACCATATATTTT
CDR3aa: CASSIDRGGNTIYF
abundance: many
j_gene: TRBJ1-3
v_gene: TRBV19
d_gene: -
len: 14

CDR3nt: TGTGCCAGCAGCTTAGGTCGGACTGTGAGCTCCTACGAGCAGTACTTC
CDR3aa: CASSLGRTVSSYEQYF
abundance: -
j_gene: TRBJ2-7
v_gene: TRBV7-2
d_gene: -
len: 16

CDR3nt: TGCGCCAGCAGCTTAATGGGGACAGGGCCCCAGGGCGGGGAGCTGTTTTTT
CDR3aa: CASSLMGTGPQGGELFF
abundance: many
j_gene: TRBJ2-2
v_gene: TRBV5-1
d_gene: TRBD1
len: 17

CDR3nt: TGTGCCTGGAGTTCCGGGACAGGGGACCGGGTCGGTGGCTACACCTTC
CDR3aa: CAWSSGTGDRVGGYTF
abundance: -
j_gene: TRBJ1-2
v_gene: TRBV30
d_gene: TRBD1
len: 16

CDR3nt: TGTGCCAGCAGCTTGATAGCGGGAGGGCCGTACGAGCAGTACTTC
CDR3aa: CASSLIAGGPYEQYF
abundance: -
j_gene: TRBJ2-7
v_gene: TRBV11-2
d_gene: TRBD2
len: 15

CDR3nt: TGCAGTGCTAGACAAGACAGGGTGAACACTGAAGCTTTCTTT
CDR3aa: CSARQDRVNTEAFF
abundance: many
j_gene: TRBJ1-1
v_gene: TRBV20-1
d_gene: TRBD1
len: 14

CDR3nt: TGTGCCAGCAGAGAGGGGTCCCAGGGGAATTATGGCTACACCTTC
CDR3aa: CASREGSQGNYGYTF
abundance: -
j_gene: TRBJ1-2
v_gene: TRBV2
d_gene: -
len: 15

CDR3nt: TGTGCTAGCAGCTTCGGGACAGGGGCGCTCGTCATGCAGTATTTT
CDR3aa: CASSFGTGALVMQYF
abundance: -
j_gene: TRBJ2-3
v_gene: TRBV7-7
d_gene: TRBD1
len: 15

CDR3nt: TGTGCCAGCAGATCCGGGACAGGGGATCGTCATGAGCAGTTCTTC
CDR3aa: CASRSGTGDRHEQFF
abundance: many
j_gene: TRBJ2-1
v_gene: TRBV6-1
d_gene: TRBD1
len: 15

CDR3nt: TGTGCCAGCAGCGGCCCTATGAATGAGCAGTTCTTC
CDR3aa: CASSGPMNEQFF
abundance: many
j_gene: TRBJ2-1
v_gene: TRBV3-1
d_gene: -
len: 12

CDR3nt: TGCAGTGCTAGAGACCTCCAGGGGAACAATCAGCCCCAGCATTTT
CDR3aa: CSARDLQGNNQPQHF
abundance: many
j_gene: TRBJ1-5
v_gene: TRBV20-1
d_gene: -
len: 15

CDR3nt: TGTGCCTCGTCCCGGGTGGATAGCAATCAGCCCCAGCATTTT
CDR3aa: CASSRVDSNQPQHF
abundance: many
j_gene: TRBJ1-5
v_gene: TRBV19
d_gene: -
len: 14

CDR3nt: TGTGCCAGCAGCGCGGAACAGGGAACAGGAAACACCATATATTTT
CDR3aa: CASSAEQGTGNTIYF
abundance: -
j_gene: TRBJ1-3
v_gene: TRBV28
d_gene: -
len: 15

CDR3nt: TGTGCCAGCACTGAAGGAAAGGACCCCACATACGAGCAGTACTTC
CDR3aa: CASTEGKDPTYEQYF
abundance: -
j_gene: TRBJ2-7
v_gene: TRBV6-1
d_gene: -
len: 15

CDR3nt: TGTGCCAGCCGGGACAGGGGCACCGGGGAGCTGTTTTTT
CDR3aa: CASRDRGTGELFF
abundance: once
j_gene: TRBJ2-2
v_gene: TRBV28
d_gene: TRBD1
len: 13

CDR3nt: TGCAGCGTTGGACAGGCTGGCACAGATACGCAGTATTTT
CDR3aa: CSVGQAGTDTQYF
abundance: many
j_gene: TRBJ2-3
v_gene: TRBV29-1
d_gene: -
len: 13

CDR3nt: TGTGCCAGCAGCCCAGGTCTGGGGAGCCACAATGAGCAGTTCTTC
CDR3aa: CASSPGLGSHNEQFF
abundance: many
j_gene: TRBJ2-1
v_gene: TRBV3-1
d_gene: -
len: 15

CDR3nt: TGTGCCTGGGCGGGACAGGTCGGTTCACCCCTTCACTTT
CDR3aa: CAWAGQVGSPLHF
abundance: -
j_gene: TRBJ1-6
v_gene: TRBV30
d_gene: TRBD1
len: 13

CDR3nt: TGTGCCAGCAGGTCGCGTGGCCAAGAGACCCAGTACTTC
CDR3aa: CASRSRGQETQYF
abundance: many
j_gene: TRBJ2-5
v_gene: TRBV6-1
d_gene: -
len: 13

CDR3nt: TGTGCCAGCAGTGAATTTGGGACAGGGAACACAGATACGCAGTATTTT
CDR3aa: CASSEFGTGNTDTQYF
abundance: many
j_gene: TRBJ2-3
v_gene: TRBV25-1
d_gene: TRBD1
len: 16

CDR3nt: TGTGCCAGCAGGAACGGCCGGATAGCGGGAGAGGCCTACAATGAGCAGTTCTTC
CDR3aa: CASRNGRIAGEAYNEQFF
abundance: -
j_gene: TRBJ2-1
v_gene: TRBV6-4
d_gene: TRBD2
len: 18

CDR3nt: TGCAGTGCCTGGTCCTCCCTGCGCGATCAGCCCCAGCATTTT
CDR3aa: CSAWSSLRDQPQHF
abundance: -
j_gene: TRBJ1-5
v_gene: TRBV20-1
d_gene: -
len: 14

CDR3nt: TGCAGCGTGGGGACTAGCGGGTCCTACGAGCAGTACTTC
CDR3aa: CSVGTSGSYEQYF
abundance: many
j_gene: TRBJ2-7
v_gene: TRBV29-1
d_gene: TRBD2
len: 13

CDR3nt: TGCAGTGCCAACCGGGGCCTTTCTGGAAACACCATTTATTTT
CDR3aa: CSANRGLSGNTIYF
abundance: -
j_gene: TRBJ1-3
v_gene: TRBV20-1
d_gene: -
len: 14

CDR3nt: TGTGCCAGCAGTTTGGGCAGCTCTCCTCGGGAGCAGTACTTC
CDR3aa: CASSLGSSPREQYF
abundance: few
j_gene: TRBJ2-7
v_gene: TRBV27
d_gene: -
len: 14

CDR3nt: TGTGCCAGCAGGGTGACAGGGATTTTATCCTACTTC
CDR3aa: CASRVTGILSYF
abundance: -
j_gene: TRBJ2-7
v_gene: TRBV2
d_gene: TRBD1
len: 12

CDR3nt: TGCAGTGCTAGGGGTGAGGGCGTGAGCTACAATGAGCAGTTCTTC
CDR3aa: CSARGEGVSYNEQFF
abundance: -
j_gene: TRBJ2-1
v_gene: TRBV20-1
d_gene: -
len: 15

CDR3nt: TGTGCCAGCGGGCCGGGACAGCAAAACACTGAAGCTTTCTTT
CDR3aa: CASGPGQQNTEAFF
abundance: -
j_gene: TRBJ1-1
v_gene: TRBV2
d_gene: TRBD1
len: 14

CDR3nt: TGTGCCAGCAGTTACACCTCGGGAATAGCGGGGGGTAGCTCCTACGAGCAGTATTTC
CDR3aa: CASSYTSGIAGGSSYEQYF
abundance: -
j_gene: TRBJ2-7
v_gene: TRBV6-5
d_gene: TRBD2
len: 19